This is a list of T cell receptor beta chains from one sample in a study of T cell repertoires in cytomegalovirus infection. TCRdb analysed the reads with MiXCR anew, one entry per CDR3 protein. The sample shows around 310,000 distinct CDR3 sequences, 15% to 20% of them seen only once. Sequenced material: PBMCs. The receptors originated from a human donor in good health (CMV status not recorded). Some clones in this sample may be carry-over from other donors' samples. CDR3s include the opening cysteine and the closing phenylalanine or tryptophan. Fields, in order: CDR3 DNA, CDR3 protein, clone size, D gene, J gene, V gene. D genes are given only for firm matches. Clone size is not always given. Where it is, it says once, few, many or a class for expanded clones.

TGCAGTGCTACCGACAGGGTACAAGAGACCCAGTACTTC,CSATDRVQETQYF,-,TRBD1,TRBJ2-5,TRBV20-1
TGTGCCAGCAGCAGACAGGGGGCTACGAATTCACCCCTCCACTTT,CASSRQGATNSPLHF,-,TRBD1,TRBJ1-6,TRBV6-6
TGTGCCAGCAGCTTGGGAGACCGCTCCTACAATGAGCAGTTCTTC,CASSLGDRSYNEQFF,few,-,TRBJ2-1,TRBV5-5
TGCAGTGCTAGGGACAGGGACGACTCTGGAAACACCATATATTTT,CSARDRDDSGNTIYF,-,TRBD1,TRBJ1-3,TRBV20-1
TGTGCCAGCAGCCTCCGGACAGGGGGCAATGAAAAACTGTTTTTT,CASSLRTGGNEKLFF,many,TRBD1,TRBJ1-4,TRBV7-6
TGCGCCAGCAGCCAAGATTGGGCCACAGCAAATCAGCCCCAGCATTTT,CASSQDWATANQPQHF,many,-,TRBJ1-5,TRBV4-1
TGTGCCAGCAGTTTTGACCAGGCTAGTCTTTCCTATAATTCACCCCTCCACTTT,CASSFDQASLSYNSPLHF,few,-,TRBJ1-6,TRBV28
TGCAGTGCCGTTGACGGGGGCTCGACCCAAGAGACCCAGTACTTC,CSAVDGGSTQETQYF,few,-,TRBJ2-5,TRBV20-1
TGTGCCAGCAGCCCCTCGCGTGGACTAGCGGGGGTGAATGAGCAGTTCTTC,CASSPSRGLAGVNEQFF,many,TRBD2,TRBJ2-1,TRBV5-4
TGTGCCATTTCGGACAGGGAGAACACTGAAGCTTTCTTT,CAISDRENTEAFF,-,TRBD1,TRBJ1-1,TRBV3-1
TGTGCCAGCTCACCGGAACAGGGGGTTTTCCACGAGCAGTACTTC,CASSPEQGVFHEQYF,-,TRBD1,TRBJ2-7,TRBV18
TGCGCCAGCAGCCAAGTATCTGGGGGTAATTCACCCCTCCACTTT,CASSQVSGGNSPLHF,many,-,TRBJ1-6,TRBV4-1
TGTGCCATCAGACCCAGGGATTTCGACTCTGGCTACACCTTC,CAIRPRDFDSGYTF,few,-,TRBJ1-2,TRBV10-3
TGCAGTGCGCGGACGGACAATGAGCAGTTCTTC,CSARTDNEQFF,few,-,TRBJ2-1,TRBV20-1
TGTGCCACCAGCAGGAGCGGGGGGGCCGCAGATACGCAGTATTTT,CATSRSGGAADTQYF,few,TRBD2,TRBJ2-3,TRBV15
TGTGCCAGCAGCACGACAGGGGGCTCAGTGGCTCGAGAAAAACTGTTTTTT,CASSTTGGSVAREKLFF,many,TRBD1,TRBJ1-4,TRBV7-2
TGTGCCAGCAGCCGCACAGATACGCAGTATTTT,CASSRTDTQYF,many,-,TRBJ2-3,TRBV2
TGCAGTGCCGAGCCGCGGGGACCAAGCACAGATACGCAGTATTTT,CSAEPRGPSTDTQYF,-,-,TRBJ2-3,TRBV20-1
TGCAGTGCTACCCCCGAGGGTCGTTACGAGCAGTACTTC,CSATPEGRYEQYF,few,-,TRBJ2-7,TRBV20-1
TGTGCTAGCAGCCCCGGAATCGGGGGGCCCTACAATGAGCAGTTCTTC,CASSPGIGGPYNEQFF,few,-,TRBJ2-1,TRBV7-7
TGTGCCATCAGATCCAGCAGCCTGGGGGGAGGCTACACCTTC,CAIRSSSLGGGYTF,few,-,TRBJ1-2,TRBV10-3
TGCGCCAGCAGCTTGTTTTCAGCCTCTAGCACAGATACGCAGTATTTT,CASSLFSASSTDTQYF,-,-,TRBJ2-3,TRBV5-1
TGCAGTGCCACCTGGGACCAGTGGCGCACAGATACGCAGTATTTT,CSATWDQWRTDTQYF,many,-,TRBJ2-3,TRBV20-1
TGTGCCAGCAGTTTCGTACACAAGACAAATTACGAGCAGTACTTC,CASSFVHKTNYEQYF,few,-,TRBJ2-7,TRBV12-3/TRBV12-4
TGTGCCACGACTACAGGGAACTATGGCTACACCTTC,CATTTGNYGYTF,many,-,TRBJ1-2,TRBV28
TGTGCCAGCAGCGTCGGGGGGGCAGATACGCAGTATTTT,CASSVGGADTQYF,-,TRBD2,TRBJ2-3,TRBV9